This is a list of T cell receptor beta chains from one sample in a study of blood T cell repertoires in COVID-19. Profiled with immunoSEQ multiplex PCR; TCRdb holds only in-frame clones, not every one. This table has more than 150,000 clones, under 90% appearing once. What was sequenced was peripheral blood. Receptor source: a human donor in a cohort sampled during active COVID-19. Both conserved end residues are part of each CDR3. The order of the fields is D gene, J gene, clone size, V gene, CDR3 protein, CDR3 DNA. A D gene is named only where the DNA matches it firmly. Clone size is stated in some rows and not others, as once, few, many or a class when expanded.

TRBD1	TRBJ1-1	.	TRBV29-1	CSAQGGSNTEAFF	TGCAGCGCCCAAGGGGGCTCGAACACTGAAGCTTTCTTT
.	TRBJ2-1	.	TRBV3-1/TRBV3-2	CASSPKQGSTQFF	TGTGCCAGCAGTCCAAAACAGGGTTCCACGCAGTTCTTC
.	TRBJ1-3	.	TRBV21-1	CASRTTGSGNTIYF	TGTGCCAGCAGAACAACAGGGTCTGGAAACACCATATATTTT
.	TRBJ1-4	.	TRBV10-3	CAISDGMGAEKLFF	TGTGCCATCAGTGATGGGATGGGGGCTGAAAAACTGTTTTTT
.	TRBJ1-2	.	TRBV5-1	CASSISLGASISYGYTF	TGCGCCAGCAGCATCTCCCTAGGGGCATCAATAAGCTATGGCTACACCTTC
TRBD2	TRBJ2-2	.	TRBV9	CASRRGRSTGELFF	TGTGCCAGCAGGCGGGGGAGGAGCACCGGGGAGCTGTTTTTT
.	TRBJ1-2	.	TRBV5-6	CASSLDDRHYGYTF	TGTGCCAGCAGCTTGGATGACAGACACTATGGCTACACCTTC
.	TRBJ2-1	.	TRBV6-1	CASSESLLEQFF	TGTGCCAGCAGTGAATCCCTGTTAGAGCAGTTCTTC
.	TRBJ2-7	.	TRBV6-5	CASSYSAGTYEQYF	TGTGCCAGCAGTTACTCGGCAGGGACCTACGAGCAGTACTTC
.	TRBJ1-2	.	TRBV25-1	CASSVSVGYGYTF	TGTGCCAGCAGTGTAAGTGTCGGCTATGGCTACACCTTC
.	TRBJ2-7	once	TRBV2	CASSDTYEQYF	TGTGCCAGCAGTGACACTTACGAGCAGTACTTC
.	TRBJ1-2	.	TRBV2	CASSVQGVANYGYTF	TGTGCCAGCAGTGTTCAGGGCGTAGCTAACTATGGCTACACCTTC
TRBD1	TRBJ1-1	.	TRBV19	CASSRQGDTEAFF	TGTGCCAGTAGTAGACAGGGTGACACTGAAGCTTTCTTT
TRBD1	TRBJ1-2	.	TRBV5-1	CASSLAPSTGNYGYTF	TGCGCCAGCAGCTTGGCTCCCTCGACAGGGAACTATGGCTACACCTTC
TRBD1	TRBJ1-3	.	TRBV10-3	CAIRGQRQPNSGNTIYF	TGTGCCATCAGGGGACAGCGCCAACCAAACTCTGGAAACACCATATATTTT
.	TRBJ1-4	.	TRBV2	CASSENFETSTNEKLFF	TGTGCCAGCAGTGAAAATTTTGAGACTTCAACTAATGAAAAACTGTTTTTT
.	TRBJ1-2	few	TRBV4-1	CASSHPQQGTYGYTF	TGCGCCAGCAGCCACCCCCAGCAGGGGACCTATGGCTACACCTTC
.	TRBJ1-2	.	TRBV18	CASSPGGRTIYGYTF	TGTGCCAGCTCACCCGGAGGACGGACCATCTATGGCTACACCTTC
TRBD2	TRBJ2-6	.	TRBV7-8	CASKWDSGGAYGANVLTF	TGTGCCAGCAAATGGGATAGCGGGGGGGCGTATGGGGCCAACGTCCTGACTTTC
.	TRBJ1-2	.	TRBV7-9	CASSPRARTANYGYTF	TGTGCCAGCAGCCCCCGAGCCCGGACAGCCAACTATGGCTACACCTTC
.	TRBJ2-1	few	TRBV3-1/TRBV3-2	CASSQCGGLPYNEQFF	TGTGCCAGCAGCCAATGTGGGGGGTTACCCTACAATGAGCAGTTCTTC
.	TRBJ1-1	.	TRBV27	CASSPGVDTEAFF	TGTGCCAGCAGTCCGGGGGTGGACACTGAAGCTTTCTTT
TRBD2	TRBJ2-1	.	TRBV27	CASSLSASGGFEVF	TGTGCCAGCAGTTTATCGGCTAGCGGGGGGTTCGAGGTCTTC
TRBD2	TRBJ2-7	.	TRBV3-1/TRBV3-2	CASSPPGTSAYEQYF	TGTGCCAGCAGCCCCCCCGGGACTAGCGCCTACGAGCAGTACTTC
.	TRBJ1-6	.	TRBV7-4	CASSLRGFSYNSPLHF	TGTGCCAGCAGCCTAAGGGGGTTCTCCTATAATTCACCCCTCCACTTT
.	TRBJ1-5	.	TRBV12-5	CASGLAVSQPQHF	TGTGCTAGTGGTTTGGCCGTCAGTCAGCCCCAGCATTTT
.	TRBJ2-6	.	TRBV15	CATSRAVSGANVLTF	TGTGCCACCAGCAGAGCCGTCTCTGGGGCCAACGTCCTGACTTTC
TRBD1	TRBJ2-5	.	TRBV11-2	CASDLPGQEKTQYF	TGTGCCAGCGACCTCCCGGGACAGGAGAAGACCCAGTACTTC
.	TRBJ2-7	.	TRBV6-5	CASSRLRTEDYEQYF	TGTGCCAGCAGTCGACTAAGGACAGAAGACTACGAGCAGTACTTC
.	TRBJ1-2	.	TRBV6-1	CASSEEAAENYGYTF	TGTGCCAGCAGTGAAGAGGCTGCGGAGAACTATGGCTACACCTTC
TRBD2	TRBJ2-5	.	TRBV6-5	CASRRAGGLSETQYF	TGTGCCAGCAGGAGAGCGGGGGGGCTCTCAGAGACCCAGTACTTC
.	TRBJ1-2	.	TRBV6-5	CAIRSSRAGYYGYTF	TGTGCCATCCGCTCCTCCCGGGCAGGGTATTATGGCTACACCTTC
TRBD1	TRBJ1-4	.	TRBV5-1	CASSISGTGDTKGEKLFF	TGCGCCAGCAGCATTTCCGGGACAGGGGATACCAAGGGTGAAAAACTGTTTTTT
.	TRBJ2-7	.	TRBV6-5	CASSYRDSVYEQYF	TGTGCCAGCAGTTACCGGGATTCAGTCTACGAGCAGTACTTC
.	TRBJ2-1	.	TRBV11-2	CASSLMTVYNEQFF	TGTGCCAGCAGCCTGATGACAGTATACAATGAGCAGTTCTTC
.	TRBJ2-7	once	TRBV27	CASSLLGAGEQYF	TGTGCCAGCAGTTTACTGGGGGCCGGGGAGCAGTACTTC
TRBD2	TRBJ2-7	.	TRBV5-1	CASSLGSGGSYEQYF	TGCGCCAGCAGCTTGGGAAGCGGGGGTTCCTACGAGCAGTACTTC
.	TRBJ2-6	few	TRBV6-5	CASSTRPGANVLTF	TGTGCCAGCAGTACTCGTCCTGGGGCCAACGTCCTGACTTTC
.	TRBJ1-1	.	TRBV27	CASSLGQPEAFF	TGTGCCAGCAGTTTGGGCCAGCCTGAAGCTTTCTTT
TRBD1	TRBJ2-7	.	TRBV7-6	CASSLGDRDSYEQYF	TGTGCCAGCAGCTTAGGGGACAGGGACTCCTACGAGCAGTACTTC
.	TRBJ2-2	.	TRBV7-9	CASSLSGTPTGELFF	TGTGCCAGCAGCTTGTCCGGGACTCCCACCGGGGAGCTGTTTTTT
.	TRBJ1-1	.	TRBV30	CAWSDHAGYAEAFF	TGTGCCTGGAGTGACCACGCAGGGTATGCTGAAGCTTTCTTT
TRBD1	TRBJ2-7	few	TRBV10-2	CASSEADRALYEQYF	TGCGCCAGCAGTGAGGCCGACAGGGCCCTCTACGAGCAGTACTTC
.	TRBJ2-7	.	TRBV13	CASSRGRGHEQYF	TGTGCCAGCAGCCGGGGCAGGGGCCACGAGCAGTACTTC